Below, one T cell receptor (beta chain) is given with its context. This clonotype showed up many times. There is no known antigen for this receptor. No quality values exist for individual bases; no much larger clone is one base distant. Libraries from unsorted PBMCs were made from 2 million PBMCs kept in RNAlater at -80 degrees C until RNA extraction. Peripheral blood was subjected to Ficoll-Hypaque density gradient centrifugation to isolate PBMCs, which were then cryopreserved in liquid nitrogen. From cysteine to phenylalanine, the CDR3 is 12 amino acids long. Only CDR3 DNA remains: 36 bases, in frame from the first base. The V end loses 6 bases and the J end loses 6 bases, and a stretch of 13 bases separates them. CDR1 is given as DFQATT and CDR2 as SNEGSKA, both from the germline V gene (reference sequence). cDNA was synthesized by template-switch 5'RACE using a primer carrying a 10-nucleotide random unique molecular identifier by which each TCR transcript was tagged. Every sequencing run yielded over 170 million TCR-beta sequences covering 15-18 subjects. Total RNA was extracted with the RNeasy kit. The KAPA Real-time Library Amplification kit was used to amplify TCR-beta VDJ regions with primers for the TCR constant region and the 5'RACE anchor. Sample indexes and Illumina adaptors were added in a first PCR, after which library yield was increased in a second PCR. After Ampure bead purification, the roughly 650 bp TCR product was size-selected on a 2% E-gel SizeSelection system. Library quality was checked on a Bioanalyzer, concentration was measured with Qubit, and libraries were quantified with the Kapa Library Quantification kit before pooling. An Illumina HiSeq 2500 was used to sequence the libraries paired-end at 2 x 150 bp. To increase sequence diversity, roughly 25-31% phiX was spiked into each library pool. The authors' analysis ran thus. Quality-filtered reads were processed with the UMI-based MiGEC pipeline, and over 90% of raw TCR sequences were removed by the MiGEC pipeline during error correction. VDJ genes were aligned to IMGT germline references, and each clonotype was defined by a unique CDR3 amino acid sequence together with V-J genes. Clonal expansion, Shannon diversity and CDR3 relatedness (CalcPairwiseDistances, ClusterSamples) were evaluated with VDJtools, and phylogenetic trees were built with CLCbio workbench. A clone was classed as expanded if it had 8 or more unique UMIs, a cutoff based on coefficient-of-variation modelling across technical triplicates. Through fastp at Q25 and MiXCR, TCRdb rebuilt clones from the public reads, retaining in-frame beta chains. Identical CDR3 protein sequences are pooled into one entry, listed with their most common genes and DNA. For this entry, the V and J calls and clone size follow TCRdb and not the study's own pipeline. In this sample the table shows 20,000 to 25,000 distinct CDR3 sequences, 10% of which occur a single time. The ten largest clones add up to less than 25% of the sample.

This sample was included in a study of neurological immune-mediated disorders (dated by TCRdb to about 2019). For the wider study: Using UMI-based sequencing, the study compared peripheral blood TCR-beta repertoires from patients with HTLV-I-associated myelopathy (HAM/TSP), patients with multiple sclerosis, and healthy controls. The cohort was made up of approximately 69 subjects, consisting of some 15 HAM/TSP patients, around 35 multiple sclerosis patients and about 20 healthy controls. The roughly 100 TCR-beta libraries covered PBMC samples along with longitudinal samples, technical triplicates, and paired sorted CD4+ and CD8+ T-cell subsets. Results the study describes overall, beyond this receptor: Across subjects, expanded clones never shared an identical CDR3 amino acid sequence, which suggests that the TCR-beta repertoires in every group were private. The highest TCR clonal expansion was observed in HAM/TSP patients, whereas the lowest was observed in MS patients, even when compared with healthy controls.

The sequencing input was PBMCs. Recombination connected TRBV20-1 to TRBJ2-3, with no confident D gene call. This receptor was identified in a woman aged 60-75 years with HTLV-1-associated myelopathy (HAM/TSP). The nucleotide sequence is TGCAGTGCAAGTCCGCGTTGGGATACGCAGTATTTT. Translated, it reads CSASPRWDTQYF.